This entry lists 22 T cell receptor beta chains sequenced from one sample in a study of blood T cell repertoires in COVID-19 (dated by TCRdb to about 2020). The protocol used for the library was the immunoSEQ multiplex PCR assay. Here the immuneACCESS table is served through TCRdb, limited to in-frame sequences with V and J called. Missing clones are a known gap in these copies; in checked studies unresolved V genes cover under half, and the rest lacks a known reason. Here the sample has about 180,000 clones; roughly 85% occur a single time. The biggest ten clones account for roughly 10% of the sample. Sample: peripheral blood. The receptors originated from a woman aged 80 or over with active or convalescent COVID-19.

This clone was counted only a few times. This rearrangement joins TRBV10-3 to TRBJ2-2; 9 bases are shared with TRBD1. CDR3 length: 15 amino acids. Germline CDR1 ENHRY, CDR2 SYGVKD. The trim removed 6 bases at V and 4 bases at J, leaving 6 bases unmatched. The CDR3 sequence: CAIRATGGGTGELFF. In DNA, the CDR3 is TGTGCCATCAGGGCAACAGGGGGCGGCACCGGGGAGCTGTTTTTT.

The chain combines TRBV28 with TRBJ2-2; D remains unclear. The CDR3 contains 13 residues. V lost 8 bases and J 2 bases, leaving 9 bases between the germline ends. Germline CDR1 and CDR2: MDHEN and SYDVKM. The CDR3 loop reads CASLSSNTGELFF. CDR3 in DNA: TGTGCCAGCCTTAGCAGCAACACCGGGGAGCTGTTTTTT.

This chain joins TRBV9 and TRBJ2-5, with TRBD1 identical over 7 bases. The length of the CDR3 is 16 residues. With V trimmed by 3 bases and J by 8 bases, 16 bases remained unmatched. CDR1 and CDR2 from the germline V gene are SGDLS and YYNGEE. Here the CDR3 reads CASSALTGRPEGTQYF. The CDR3 nucleotides read TGTGCCAGCAGCGCTTTGACAGGGAGACCAGAAGGCACCCAGTACTTC. The complete variable domain, with remaining parts taken from reference TRBV9 and TRBJ2-5, reads DSGVTQTPKHLITATGQRVTLRCSPRSGDLSVYWYQQSLDQGLQFLIQYYNGEERAKGNILERFSAQQFPDLHSELNLSSLELGDSALYFCASSALTGRPEGTQYFGPGTRLLVL.

The V and J genes are TRBV5-1 and TRBJ1-5, with D possibly matching TRBD1 (5 bases). The V gene lost 0 bases and the J gene lost 2 bases, with 9 bases spanning the gap. The CDR3 contains 15 residues. Looked up from germline, CDR1 is SGHRS and CDR2 is YFSETQ. CDR3 residues: CASSLEGRGNQPQHF. The CDR3 DNA follows: TGCGCCAGCAGCTTGGAGGGCAGGGGCAATCAGCCCCAGCATTTT.

The V call is TRBV19, the J call TRBJ2-2; D possibly corresponds to TRBD2 (5 bases). The CDR3 is made up of 16 amino acids. CDR1 is LNHDA and CDR2 is SQIVND in the germline V gene (reference sequence). Trimming cost V 3 bases and J 3 bases, with 14 bases left between them. CDR3 in amino acids: CASSIRSSLYTGELFF. The DNA of the CDR3 is TGTGCCAGTAGTATCCGGTCTAGCTTATACACCGGGGAGCTGTTTTTT.

The CDR3 protein is CASSYYGRNYNEQFF. DNA for the CDR3: TGCGCCAGCAGCTATTACGGGAGAAACTACAATGAGCAGTTCTTC. The chain couples TRBV5-1 to TRBJ2-1; TRBD2 is a possible D gene (6 bases). CDR3 length: 15 amino acids. With 3 bases removed from V and 3 bases from J, the gap between germline ends came to 13 bases. CDR1 SGHRS and CDR2 YFSETQ come from the germline V gene.

This clone has a single count. The chain is built from TRBV6-5 and TRBJ2-1; no clear D gene. From germline, CDR1 is MNHEY and CDR2 SVGAGI. The CDR3 is 14 amino acids. V lost 0 bases and J 3 bases, leaving 6 bases between the germline ends. The CDR3 DNA follows: TGTGCCAGCAGTTACTCTCGGGTCTACAATGAGCAGTTCTTC. Protein: CASSYSRVYNEQFF.

The chain employs TRBV5-1 and TRBJ1-2, with 8 nucleotides matching TRBD1. With V trimmed by 0 bases and J by 7 bases, 8 bases remained unmatched. This CDR3 spans 15 amino acids. The germline CDR1 and CDR2 sequences are SGHRS and YFSETQ. The CDR3 is CASSLDGRGLGGYTF. The CDR3, as DNA: TGCGCCAGCAGCTTGGACGGCAGGGGGCTGGGTGGCTACACCTTC.

The rearrangement joins TRBV30 to TRBJ1-5, with TRBD1 matching over 12 bases. V shed 1 base, J shed 0 bases, and the junction held 10 bases outside the gene matches. Germline V gene data show CDR1 as GTSNPN and CDR2 as SVGIG (reference sequence). There are 19 residues in the CDR3. DNA of the CDR3: TGTGCCTGGAGTGCGGGACAGGGGGCGAGGTGGATTAGCAATCAGCCCCAGCATTTT. Translated, it gives CAWSAGQGARWISNQPQHF.

In this sample, this clone turned up once. The genes are TRBV27 and TRBJ1-2, with D tentatively TRBD1 (5 bases). The germline gives CDR1 MNHEY, CDR2 SMNVEV (reference sequence). The V gene lost 6 bases and the J gene lost 3 bases, with 14 bases spanning the gap. The CDR3 has 14 amino acids. The CDR3 here is CASRDSGTYYGYTF. CDR3 in DNA: TGTGCCAGCAGGGATTCCGGGACTTACTATGGCTACACCTTC.

The J gene is TRBJ1-4, the V gene TRBV19; D gene unclear. Trimming removed 4 bases at V and 0 bases at J, with 9 bases between. Per germline, CDR1 LNHDA and CDR2 SQIVND (reference sequence). The CDR3 sequence is 15 residues long. CDR3 amino acids: CASSTLTPTNEKLFF. The CDR3 nucleotides are TGTGCCAGTAGTACGCTCACTCCAACTAATGAAAAACTGTTTTTT.

The chain has TRBV5-4 and TRBJ2-3; D is possibly TRBD2 (6 bases). Germline V gene data show CDR1 as SGHNT and CDR2 as YYREEE (reference sequence). CDR3 size: 14 residues. Between the trimmed V and J ends, which lost 2 bases and 5 bases, there was a span of 12 bases. CDR3 residues: CASSFAGIGDTQYF. Here the CDR3 DNA reads TGTGCCAGCAGCTTTGCGGGAATCGGAGATACGCAGTATTTT.

This chain connects TRBV25-1 to TRBJ2-3; TRBD2 matches 7 bases. CDR1 is MGHDK, CDR2 SYGVNS, per germline. The CDR3 has 15 residues. The junction had 11 bases not matched to a gene; V was cut back by 6 bases and J by 5 bases. In DNA, the CDR3 is TGTGCCAGCAGGCAGCGGGACCTTCCGGGAGATACGCAGTATTTT. Residues: CASRQRDLPGDTQYF.

The V call is TRBV24-1, the J call TRBJ2-7, with 11 bases aligning to TRBD2. The CDR3 totals 16 residues. V shed 3 bases and J 4 bases; nucleotides not matched to a gene: 7. The germline gives CDR1 KGHDR, CDR2 SFDVKD. The chain's CDR3 is CATSDPPTSGTYEQYF. DNA of the CDR3: TGTGCCACCAGTGATCCCCCGACTAGCGGGACTTACGAGCAGTACTTC.

The gene calls are TRBV19 and TRBJ2-7, with D possibly being TRBD2 (6 bases). The V gene's germline CDR1 is LNHDA and CDR2 SQIVND (reference sequence). CDR3 length equals 13 residues. V was pared by 7 bases and J by 5 bases, with 15 bases between. The CDR3 sequence is CASMAQGGNEQYF. CDR3 nucleotide sequence: TGTGCCAGTATGGCGCAGGGAGGCAACGAGCAGTACTTC.

The chain is built from TRBV18 and TRBJ2-1, with TRBD1 matching 8 bases. Germline V gene lookup returns CDR1 KGHSH and CDR2 LQKENI. The CDR3 is made up of 14 amino acids. Trimming cost V 4 bases and J 6 bases; bases outside gene matches: 5. CDR3 in amino acids: CASSLHRGVNEQFF. CDR3 nucleotide sequence: TGTGCCAGCTCACTCCACAGGGGGGTCAATGAGCAGTTCTTC.

V usage is TRBV4-1 and J usage is TRBJ2-5; D uncertain. CDR3 length: 14 residues. Germline CDR1 reads MGHRA; CDR2 reads YSYEKL. Trimming stripped 0 bases from V and 4 bases from J, with 9 bases between. CDR3 amino acids: CASSQDTNTETQYF. As DNA, the CDR3 is TGCGCCAGCAGCCAAGATACGAACACAGAGACCCAGTACTTC.

The CDR3 DNA sequence: TGTGCCAGCAGCCTAAGACCGACAGGATTCTACGAGCAGTACTTC. This gives the protein CASSLRPTGFYEQYF. The chain employs TRBV14 and TRBJ2-7, with D perhaps TRBD1 (6 bases). Germline CDR1 SGHDN, CDR2 FVKESK. The CDR3 is made up of 15 amino acids. Trimming took 4 bases from V and 3 from J, leaving 16 bases between them.

V is TRBV19 and J is TRBJ2-1; D is perhaps TRBD2 (6 bases). From germline, CDR1 is LNHDA and CDR2 SQIVND (reference sequence). V lost 5 bases and J 4 bases, leaving 18 bases between the germline ends. This CDR3 region has 16 residues. The CDR3 coding sequence is TGTGCCAGTAGTCTAAGTTTTGGGGGGATATACAATGAGCAGTTCTTC. It yields the protein CASSLSFGGIYNEQFF. Variable domain in full (rest from reference TRBV19 and TRBJ2-1): DGGITQSPKYLFRKEGQNVTLSCEQNLNHDAMYWYRQDPGQGLRLIYYSQIVNDFQKGDIAEGYSVSREKKESFPLTVTSAQKNPTAFYLCASSLSFGGIYNEQFFGPGTRLTVL.

V usage is TRBV5-1 and J usage is TRBJ2-3; 14 nucleotides line up with TRBD2. The CDR3 loop spans 16 amino acids. Trimming removed 4 bases from V and 4 bases from J; junction bases left unmatched: 5. Germline CDR1 and CDR2: SGHRS and YFSETQ. CDR3 loop: CASSHGTSGSPDTQYF. The CDR3 DNA is TGCGCCAGCAGCCACGGGACTAGCGGGAGCCCAGATACGCAGTATTTT.

The rearrangement joins TRBV19 to TRBJ2-2; tentative D call: TRBD1 (6 bases). Trimming pared 3 bases from V and 4 bases from J, leaving 9 bases between. CDR1 and CDR2 from the germline V gene are LNHDA and SQIVND (reference sequence). The CDR3 is 14 residues long. The CDR3 coding sequence is TGTGCCAGTAGTATGAACAGGGTCACCGGGGAGCTGTTTTTT. It yields the protein CASSMNRVTGELFF.

V and J are TRBV25-1 and TRBJ1-6; unclear D gene. There are 17 residues in the CDR3. CDR1 and CDR2 from the germline V gene are MGHDK and SYGVNS. Deletions cut 4 bases from V and 0 bases from J, with 13 bases between. In nucleotides, the CDR3 is TGTGCCAGCAGTGGTCGGGGTCGGGGCTCCTATAATTCACCCCTCCACTTT. Translation gives CASSGRGRGSYNSPLHF.